The rows below give T cell receptor beta chains drawn from one sample of a study of a mutant IDH1 vaccine in newly diagnosed glioma. Here immunoSEQ multiplex PCR was the method, and the copy in TCRdb shows in-frame clones only, minus some. The repertoire has about 55,000 clones, 75% to 85% of them found once; the top ten carry 6.2%. The antigens these receptors bind are not known. Sequencing was performed on PBMCs, taken from a glioma patient whose treatment included an IDH1 peptide vaccine. The receptor set was obtained from a man aged 35-49 years with glioma. The CDR3 runs from the conserved cysteine through the conserved F or W. Each record gives: D gene, V gene, clone size, J gene, CDR3 protein, CDR3 DNA. The D gene is left open where the match is weak. Clone sizes are given selectively: once, few, many, or a class where the clone is expanded.

>.|TRBV11-2|.|TRBJ1-6
CASSPVEVGSPLHF
TGTGCCAGCAGCCCCGTTGAGGTCGGTTCACCCCTCCACTTT
>TRBD1|TRBV2|.|TRBJ1-1
CASTRQGQNTEAFF
TGTGCCAGCACCCGACAGGGGCAGAACACTGAAGCTTTCTTT
>.|TRBV7-2|.|TRBJ2-5
CASSYRGRAQYF
TGTGCCAGCAGCTATAGGGGGAGGGCCCAGTACTTC
>.|TRBV5-6|.|TRBJ2-5
CASSLGLGVGETQYF
TGTGCCAGCAGCTTGGGGCTCGGGGTAGGAGAGACCCAGTACTTC
>.|TRBV6-5|.|TRBJ2-3
CASGGLAGTDTQYF
TGTGCCAGCGGAGGGCTAGCAGGCACAGATACGCAGTATTTT
>.|TRBV6-1|.|TRBJ2-1
CASSEGPDINEQFF
TGTGCCAGCAGTGAAGGACCCGATATCAATGAGCAGTTCTTC
>.|TRBV7-9|.|TRBJ2-7
CAGAQNYEQYF
TGTGCTGGGGCACAGAACTACGAGCAGTACTTC
>.|TRBV4-1|few|TRBJ1-1
CASSQMTGINTEAFF
TGCGCCAGCAGCCAGATGACAGGCATCAACACTGAAGCTTTCTTT
>TRBD2|TRBV11-2|few|TRBJ2-5
CASSLKPAGGETQYF
TGTGCCAGCAGCTTGAAGCCAGCGGGGGGGGAGACCCAGTACTTC
>.|TRBV29-1|few|TRBJ1-1
CSVVRRNTEAFF
TGCAGCGTTGTCAGGCGGAACACTGAAGCTTTCTTT
>.|TRBV6-1|.|TRBJ2-7
CASRDGPLYEQYF
TGTGCCAGCAGAGACGGACCCCTCTACGAGCAGTACTTC
>.|TRBV6-5|.|TRBJ2-2
CASSYSGPTGELFF
TGTGCCAGCAGTTACTCAGGACCTACCGGGGAGCTGTTTTTT
>.|TRBV28|.|TRBJ2-7
CASSLGGYEQYF
TGTGCCAGCAGCTTAGGGGGGTACGAGCAGTACTTC
>TRBD1|TRBV27|.|TRBJ2-6
CASSNRGLSGANVLTF
TGTGCCAGCAGTAACAGGGGGCTATCTGGGGCCAACGTCCTGACTTTC
>.|TRBV6-5|.|TRBJ2-3
CASRTTQTSTDTQYF
TGTGCCAGCAGGACAACTCAAACTAGCACAGATACGCAGTATTTT
>.|TRBV5-1|once|TRBJ2-5
CASSLLRDLETQYF
TGCGCCAGCAGCTTGTTAAGGGACTTGGAGACCCAGTACTTC
>TRBD1|TRBV7-6|.|TRBJ1-3
CASSSGTGVGNTIYF
TGTGCCAGCAGCTCCGGGACAGGGGTCGGAAACACCATATATTTT
>TRBD1|TRBV6-5|.|TRBJ2-5
CASRANRGRETQYF
TGTGCCAGCAGAGCTAACAGGGGGCGGGAGACCCAGTACTTC
>.|TRBV6-1|.|TRBJ1-1
CASSEVRRNTEAFF
TGTGCCAGCAGTGAAGTCAGGAGGAACACTGAAGCTTTCTTT
>.|TRBV20-1|.|TRBJ1-1
CSSSTNTEAFF
TGCAGTTCAAGTACGAACACTGAAGCTTTCTTT
>.|TRBV2|few|TRBJ1-3
CASGVGNTIYF
TGTGCCAGCGGAGTTGGAAACACCATATATTTT
>TRBD1|TRBV30|.|TRBJ2-1
CAWSVGNRGNEQFF
TGTGCCTGGAGTGTAGGGAACAGGGGGAATGAGCAGTTCTTC
>TRBD2|TRBV10-1|.|TRBJ2-1
CASSMSGGAGEQFF
TGCGCCAGCAGTATGAGCGGGGGGGCGGGTGAGCAGTTCTTC
>TRBD2|TRBV6-6|.|TRBJ2-7
CASNPGGGYEQYF
TGTGCCAGCAATCCGGGCGGGGGCTACGAGCAGTACTTC
>.|TRBV6-5|.|TRBJ1-4
CASSYSGGSNEKLFF
TGTGCCAGCAGTTACTCGGGGGGGTCTAATGAAAAACTGTTTTTT
>.|TRBV5-1|once|TRBJ1-5
CASSIGDLPGQPQHF
TGCGCCAGCAGCATCGGGGACCTCCCAGGTCAGCCCCAGCATTTT
>.|TRBV9|few|TRBJ1-2
CASSSFGQTHYGYTF
TGTGCCAGCAGCTCGTTCGGACAGACCCACTATGGCTACACCTTC
>TRBD2|TRBV30|.|TRBJ2-1
CAWGSQGGGEFF
TGTGCCTGGGGAAGTCAGGGCGGGGGGGAGTTCTTC
>.|TRBV7-7|.|TRBJ2-2
CASSPVAGNTGELFF
TGTGCCAGCAGCCCAGTAGCAGGCAACACCGGGGAGCTGTTTTTT
>.|TRBV6-5|once|TRBJ1-6
CASTRPGTKNSPLHF
TGTGCCAGCACCCGACCAGGGACGAAAAATTCACCCCTCCACTTT
>TRBD2|TRBV5-1|.|TRBJ2-1
CASSVGLAGTIYNEQFF
TGCGCCAGCAGCGTGGGACTAGCGGGGACTATATACAATGAGCAGTTCTTC
>TRBD1|TRBV29-1|once|TRBJ2-7
CSVEEDRGHYEQYF
TGCAGCGTTGAAGAGGATAGGGGGCACTACGAGCAGTACTTC
>.|TRBV5-1|.|TRBJ2-7
CASSPERGYEQYF
TGCGCCAGCAGCCCGGAGAGGGGATACGAGCAGTACTTC
>TRBD2|TRBV5-1|few|TRBJ2-1
CASSLLAGGREQFF
TGCGCCAGCAGCTTACTAGCGGGGGGGCGTGAGCAGTTCTTC
>.|TRBV29-1|.|TRBJ2-2
CSVEDGDTGELFF
TGCAGCGTTGAAGACGGTGACACCGGGGAGCTGTTTTTT
>.|TRBV6-1|.|TRBJ1-2
CASMGSNYGYTF
TGTGCCAGCATGGGATCTAACTATGGCTACACCTTC
>TRBD2|TRBV18|.|TRBJ2-3
CASSLSTSGGADTQYF
TGTGCCAGCTCACTTTCGACTAGCGGGGGGGCAGATACGCAGTATTTT
>.|TRBV18|.|TRBJ2-2
CASSPPPPGELFF
TGTGCCAGCTCACCACCTCCACCTGGGGAGCTGTTTTTT
>TRBD2|TRBV5-1|.|TRBJ2-1
CASSSGLAEYNEQFF
TGCGCCAGCAGCTCGGGACTAGCGGAGTACAATGAGCAGTTCTTC
>TRBD1|TRBV5-1|.|TRBJ1-2
CASSFPETGGDNYGYTF
TGCGCCAGCAGCTTTCCCGAAACAGGGGGGGATAACTATGGCTACACCTTC
>TRBD1|TRBV6-5|.|TRBJ1-6
CATIPHGQGGSPLHF
TGTGCCACTATACCACATGGGCAGGGGGGTTCACCCCTCCACTTT
>TRBD2|TRBV4-1|.|TRBJ2-5
CASSQRGGNQETQYF
TGCGCCAGCAGCCAGCGGGGGGGCAACCAAGAGACCCAGTACTTC
>.|TRBV5-6|.|TRBJ2-1
CASSFVARGLSYNEQFF
TGTGCCAGCAGCTTCGTAGCGAGGGGACTCTCCTACAATGAGCAGTTCTTC
>.|TRBV11-3|.|TRBJ2-1
CASSQELSQNEQFF
TGTGCCAGCAGCCAGGAGCTGTCCCAAAATGAGCAGTTCTTC
>TRBD1|TRBV14|.|TRBJ2-7
CASSHASGTGRSYEQYF
TGTGCCAGCAGCCATGCATCCGGGACAGGGCGCTCCTACGAGCAGTACTTC
>.|TRBV4-1|.|TRBJ1-2
CASSQGNYGYTF
TGCGCCAGCAGCCAAGGGAACTATGGCTACACCTTC
>.|TRBV7-9|.|TRBJ2-7
CASSFQGGEQYF
TGTGCCAGCAGCTTTCAGGGTGGCGAGCAGTACTTC
>.|TRBV19|.|TRBJ1-6
CASSIQGSPLHF
TGTGCCAGTAGTATCCAGGGCTCACCCCTCCACTTT